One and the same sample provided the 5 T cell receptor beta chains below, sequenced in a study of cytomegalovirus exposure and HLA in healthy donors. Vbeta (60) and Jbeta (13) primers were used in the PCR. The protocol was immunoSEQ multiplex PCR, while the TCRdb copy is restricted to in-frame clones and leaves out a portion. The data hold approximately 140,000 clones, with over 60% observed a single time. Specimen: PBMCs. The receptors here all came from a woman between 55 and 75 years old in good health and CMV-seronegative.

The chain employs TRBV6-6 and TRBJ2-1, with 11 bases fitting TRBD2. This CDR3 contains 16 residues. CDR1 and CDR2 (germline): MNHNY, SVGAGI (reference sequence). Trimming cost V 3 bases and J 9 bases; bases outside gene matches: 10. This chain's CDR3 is CASSYPRASGRSEQFF. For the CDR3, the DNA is TGTGCCAGCAGTTATCCCCGGGCTAGCGGGAGGAGTGAGCAGTTCTTC.

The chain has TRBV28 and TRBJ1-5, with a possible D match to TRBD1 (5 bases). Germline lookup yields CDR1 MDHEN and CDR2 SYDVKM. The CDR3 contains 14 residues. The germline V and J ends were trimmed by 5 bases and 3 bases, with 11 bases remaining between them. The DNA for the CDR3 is TGTGCCAGCAGTCCGGGGGGGATCAATCAGCCCCAGCATTTT. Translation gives CASSPGGINQPQHF.

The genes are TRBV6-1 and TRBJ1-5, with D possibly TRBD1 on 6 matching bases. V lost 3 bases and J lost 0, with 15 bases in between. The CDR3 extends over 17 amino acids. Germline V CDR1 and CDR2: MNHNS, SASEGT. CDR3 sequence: CASSDHRAPYSNQPQHF. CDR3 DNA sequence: TGTGCCAGCAGTGACCACAGGGCACCATATAGCAATCAGCCCCAGCATTTT.

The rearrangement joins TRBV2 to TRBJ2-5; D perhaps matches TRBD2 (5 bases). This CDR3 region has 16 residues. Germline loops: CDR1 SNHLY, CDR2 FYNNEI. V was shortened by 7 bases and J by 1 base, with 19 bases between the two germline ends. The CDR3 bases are TGTGCCAGCAATCAAAGGAGTGTCGGGGTCCAAGAGACCCAGTACTTC. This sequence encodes CASNQRSVGVQETQYF. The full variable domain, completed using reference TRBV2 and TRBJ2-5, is EPEVTQTPSHQVTQMGQEVILRCVPISNHLYFYWYRQILGQKVEFLVSFYNNEISEKSEIFDDQFSVERPDGSNFTLKIRSTKLEDSAMYFCASNQRSVGVQETQYFGPGTRLLVL.

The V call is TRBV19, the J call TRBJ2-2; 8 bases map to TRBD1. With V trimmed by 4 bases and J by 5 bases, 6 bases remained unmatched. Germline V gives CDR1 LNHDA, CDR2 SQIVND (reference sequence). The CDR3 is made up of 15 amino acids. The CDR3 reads CASSTRTGITGELFF. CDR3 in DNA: TGTGCCAGTAGTACTAGGACAGGGATAACCGGGGAGCTGTTTTTT.